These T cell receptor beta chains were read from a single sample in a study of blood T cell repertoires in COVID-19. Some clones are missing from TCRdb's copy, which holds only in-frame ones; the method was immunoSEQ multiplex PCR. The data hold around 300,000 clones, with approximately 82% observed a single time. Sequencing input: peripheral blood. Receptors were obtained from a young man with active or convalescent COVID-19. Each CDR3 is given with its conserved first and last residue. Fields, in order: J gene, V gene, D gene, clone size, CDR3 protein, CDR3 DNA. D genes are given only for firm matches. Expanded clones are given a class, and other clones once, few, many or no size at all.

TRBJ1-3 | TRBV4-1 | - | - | CASSQRSGNTIYF | TGCGCCAGCAGCCAACGCTCTGGAAACACCATATATTTT
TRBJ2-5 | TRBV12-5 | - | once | CASGLVLSGFAQETQYF | TGTGCTAGTGGTTTGGTACTCAGCGGGTTTGCGCAAGAGACCCAGTACTTC
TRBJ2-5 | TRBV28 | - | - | CASSPPSSWSLGETQYF | TGTGCCAGCAGTCCCCCCTCGAGTTGGAGCTTAGGAGAGACCCAGTACTTC
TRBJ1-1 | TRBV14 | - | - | CASSQDRSEAFF | TGTGCCAGCAGCCAAGACAGGTCTGAAGCTTTCTTT
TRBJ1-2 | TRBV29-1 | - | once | CSVEDNRGGYTF | TGCAGCGTTGAAGACAACCGAGGTGGCTACACCTTC
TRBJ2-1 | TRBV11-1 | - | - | CASSFQGIINEQFF | TGTGCCAGCAGCTTCCAGGGGATTATCAATGAGCAGTTCTTC
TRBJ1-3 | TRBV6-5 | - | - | CASSYSRGTTIYF | TGTGCCAGCAGTTACTCGAGGGGGACCACCATATATTTT
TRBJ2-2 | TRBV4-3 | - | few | CASSHLFREYHGELFF | TGCGCCAGCAGCCACCTTTTTCGGGAGTACCACGGGGAGCTGTTTTTT
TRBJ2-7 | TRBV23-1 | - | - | CASSPPRDSSYEQYF | TGCGCCAGCAGTCCCCCAAGGGACTCCTCCTACGAGCAGTACTTC
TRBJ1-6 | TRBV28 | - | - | CASSGVGISPLHF | TGTGCCAGCAGCGGGGTAGGGATCTCACCCCTCCACTTT
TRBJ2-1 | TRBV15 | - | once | CATSLTGYNEQFF | TGTGCCACCAGTTTGACGGGGTACAATGAGCAGTTCTTC
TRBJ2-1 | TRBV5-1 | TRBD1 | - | CASSISTGVIDEQFF | TGCGCCAGCAGCATTTCGACAGGGGTTATCGATGAGCAGTTCTTC
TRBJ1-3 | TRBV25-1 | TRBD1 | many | CASSESHRGPGNTIYF | TGTGCCAGCAGTGAATCACACAGGGGCCCTGGAAACACCATATATTTT
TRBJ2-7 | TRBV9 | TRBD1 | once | CASSPPTGTYEQYF | TGTGCCAGCAGCCCACCGACAGGGACCTACGAGCAGTACTTC
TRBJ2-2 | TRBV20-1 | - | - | CSATGSGELFF | TGCAGTGCGACGGGATCCGGGGAGCTGTTTTTT
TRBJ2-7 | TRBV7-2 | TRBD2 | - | CASSLGGGLSSYEQYF | TGTGCCAGCAGCTTAGGCGGGGGACTCTCCTCCTACGAGCAGTACTTC
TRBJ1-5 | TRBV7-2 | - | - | CASSLGAGVQPQHF | TGTGCCAGCAGCTTAGGGGCAGGGGTTCAGCCCCAGCATTTT
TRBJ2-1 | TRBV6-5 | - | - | CAILGDTGQQFF | TGTGCCATTTTGGGGGACACAGGGCAACAGTTCTTC
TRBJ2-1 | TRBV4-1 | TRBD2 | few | CASSQDSGLAGRWKFF | TGCGCCAGCAGCCAAGACTCGGGACTAGCGGGAAGATGGAAGTTCTTC
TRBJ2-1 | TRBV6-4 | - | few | CASSDPTTYSNEQFF | TGTGCCAGCAGTGACCCGACTACGTATTCCAATGAGCAGTTCTTC
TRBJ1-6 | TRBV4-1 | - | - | CASTPLGRANSPLHF | TGCGCCAGCACCCCCCTCGGGAGGGCTAATTCACCCCTCCACTTT
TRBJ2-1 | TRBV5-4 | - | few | CASSQRNEQFF | TGTGCCAGCAGCCAACGGAATGAGCAGTTCTTC
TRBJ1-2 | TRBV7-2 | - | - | CASSLASGTYGYTF | TGTGCCAGCAGCTTAGCTAGCGGGACCTATGGCTACACCTTC
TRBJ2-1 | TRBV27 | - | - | CASSYQGMNEQFF | TGTGCCAGCAGTTACCAGGGAATGAATGAGCAGTTCTTC
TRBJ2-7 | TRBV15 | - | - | CATSRDHPVGEQYF | TGTGCCACCAGCAGAGATCACCCAGTTGGCGAGCAGTACTTC
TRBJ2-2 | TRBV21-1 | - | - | CASSTQSPVGREKTGELFF | TGTGCCAGCAGCACCCAGAGCCCGGTCGGGCGGGAGAAAACCGGGGAGCTGTTTTTT
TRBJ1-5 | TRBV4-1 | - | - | CASSHGDFNTQPQHF | TGCGCCAGCAGCCATGGCGACTTCAACACCCAGCCCCAGCATTTT
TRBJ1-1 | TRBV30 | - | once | CAWSVPQYYTEAFF | TGTGCCTGGAGTGTACCACAGTACTACACTGAAGCTTTCTTT
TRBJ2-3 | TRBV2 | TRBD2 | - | CASSQPGLAGVIPTDTQYF | TGTGCCAGCAGCCAACCGGGACTAGCGGGAGTCATTCCCACAGATACGCAGTATTTT
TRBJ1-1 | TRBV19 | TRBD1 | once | CASSFLPTGGRNTEAFF | TGTGCCAGTAGTTTCCTCCCGACAGGGGGCAGGAACACTGAAGCTTTCTTT
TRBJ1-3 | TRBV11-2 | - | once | CASSHPLGAATF | TGTGCCAGCAGCCACCCCCTAGGGGCAGCTACGTTT
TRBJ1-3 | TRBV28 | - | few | CASSLGQSSGNTIYF | TGTGCCAGCAGTTTAGGGCAGAGCTCTGGAAACACCATATATTTT
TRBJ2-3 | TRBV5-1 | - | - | CASRGLGGAGTDTQYF | TGCGCCAGCAGAGGTTTAGGGGGAGCGGGCACAGATACGCAGTATTTT
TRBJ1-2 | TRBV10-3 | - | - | CAAAGSAGYTF | TGTGCCGCGGCGGGGAGCGCTGGCTACACCTTC
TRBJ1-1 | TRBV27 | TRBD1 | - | CASSLDYRGIRTEAFF | TGTGCCAGCAGTTTAGACTACAGGGGGATCCGCACTGAAGCTTTCTTT
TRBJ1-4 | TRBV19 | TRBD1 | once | CASSIQGAGEKLFF | TGTGCCAGTAGTATACAGGGGGCGGGTGAAAAACTGTTTTTT
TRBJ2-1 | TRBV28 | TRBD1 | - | CASSGGQGRFGSYNEQFF | TGTGCCAGCAGTGGGGGACAGGGCCGTTTTGGTTCCTACAATGAGCAGTTCTTC
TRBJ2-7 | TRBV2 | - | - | CASSELVEQYF | TGTGCCAGCAGTGAGCTAGTCGAGCAGTACTTC
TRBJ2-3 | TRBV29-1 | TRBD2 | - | CSVAAGSTDTQYF | TGCAGCGTTGCAGCGGGGAGCACAGATACGCAGTATTTT
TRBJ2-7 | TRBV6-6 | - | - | CASTPRRGLNYEQYF | TGTGCCAGCACCCCACGGCGCGGACTGAACTACGAGCAGTACTTC
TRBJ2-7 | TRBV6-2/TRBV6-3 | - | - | CASSITGEQYF | TGTGCCAGCAGCATCACAGGCGAGCAGTACTTC